The source of this T cell receptor (beta chain) is a study of blood T cell repertoires in COVID-19. V lost 1 base, J lost 6 bases, and 9 bases lay in between. Germline assignment: CDR1 MNHNY and CDR2 SVGAGI (reference sequence). The CDR3 totals 13 residues. The table came from immunoSEQ multiplex PCR; TCRdb's copy has only in-frame clones and leaves some out. The data show a few hundred thousand clones, roughly 84% seen once. Input material: PBMCs or T cells enriched from blood (not recorded which). The sequence was collected from a man younger than 40 in a cohort exposed to, infected with or recovered from COVID-19 (not recorded which). The chain is built from TRBV6-6 and TRBJ1-2; D not resolved. Here the CDR3 DNA reads TGTGCCAGCAGTTACTTGGCAGAACATGGCTACACCTTC. It translates to CASSYLAEHGYTF.